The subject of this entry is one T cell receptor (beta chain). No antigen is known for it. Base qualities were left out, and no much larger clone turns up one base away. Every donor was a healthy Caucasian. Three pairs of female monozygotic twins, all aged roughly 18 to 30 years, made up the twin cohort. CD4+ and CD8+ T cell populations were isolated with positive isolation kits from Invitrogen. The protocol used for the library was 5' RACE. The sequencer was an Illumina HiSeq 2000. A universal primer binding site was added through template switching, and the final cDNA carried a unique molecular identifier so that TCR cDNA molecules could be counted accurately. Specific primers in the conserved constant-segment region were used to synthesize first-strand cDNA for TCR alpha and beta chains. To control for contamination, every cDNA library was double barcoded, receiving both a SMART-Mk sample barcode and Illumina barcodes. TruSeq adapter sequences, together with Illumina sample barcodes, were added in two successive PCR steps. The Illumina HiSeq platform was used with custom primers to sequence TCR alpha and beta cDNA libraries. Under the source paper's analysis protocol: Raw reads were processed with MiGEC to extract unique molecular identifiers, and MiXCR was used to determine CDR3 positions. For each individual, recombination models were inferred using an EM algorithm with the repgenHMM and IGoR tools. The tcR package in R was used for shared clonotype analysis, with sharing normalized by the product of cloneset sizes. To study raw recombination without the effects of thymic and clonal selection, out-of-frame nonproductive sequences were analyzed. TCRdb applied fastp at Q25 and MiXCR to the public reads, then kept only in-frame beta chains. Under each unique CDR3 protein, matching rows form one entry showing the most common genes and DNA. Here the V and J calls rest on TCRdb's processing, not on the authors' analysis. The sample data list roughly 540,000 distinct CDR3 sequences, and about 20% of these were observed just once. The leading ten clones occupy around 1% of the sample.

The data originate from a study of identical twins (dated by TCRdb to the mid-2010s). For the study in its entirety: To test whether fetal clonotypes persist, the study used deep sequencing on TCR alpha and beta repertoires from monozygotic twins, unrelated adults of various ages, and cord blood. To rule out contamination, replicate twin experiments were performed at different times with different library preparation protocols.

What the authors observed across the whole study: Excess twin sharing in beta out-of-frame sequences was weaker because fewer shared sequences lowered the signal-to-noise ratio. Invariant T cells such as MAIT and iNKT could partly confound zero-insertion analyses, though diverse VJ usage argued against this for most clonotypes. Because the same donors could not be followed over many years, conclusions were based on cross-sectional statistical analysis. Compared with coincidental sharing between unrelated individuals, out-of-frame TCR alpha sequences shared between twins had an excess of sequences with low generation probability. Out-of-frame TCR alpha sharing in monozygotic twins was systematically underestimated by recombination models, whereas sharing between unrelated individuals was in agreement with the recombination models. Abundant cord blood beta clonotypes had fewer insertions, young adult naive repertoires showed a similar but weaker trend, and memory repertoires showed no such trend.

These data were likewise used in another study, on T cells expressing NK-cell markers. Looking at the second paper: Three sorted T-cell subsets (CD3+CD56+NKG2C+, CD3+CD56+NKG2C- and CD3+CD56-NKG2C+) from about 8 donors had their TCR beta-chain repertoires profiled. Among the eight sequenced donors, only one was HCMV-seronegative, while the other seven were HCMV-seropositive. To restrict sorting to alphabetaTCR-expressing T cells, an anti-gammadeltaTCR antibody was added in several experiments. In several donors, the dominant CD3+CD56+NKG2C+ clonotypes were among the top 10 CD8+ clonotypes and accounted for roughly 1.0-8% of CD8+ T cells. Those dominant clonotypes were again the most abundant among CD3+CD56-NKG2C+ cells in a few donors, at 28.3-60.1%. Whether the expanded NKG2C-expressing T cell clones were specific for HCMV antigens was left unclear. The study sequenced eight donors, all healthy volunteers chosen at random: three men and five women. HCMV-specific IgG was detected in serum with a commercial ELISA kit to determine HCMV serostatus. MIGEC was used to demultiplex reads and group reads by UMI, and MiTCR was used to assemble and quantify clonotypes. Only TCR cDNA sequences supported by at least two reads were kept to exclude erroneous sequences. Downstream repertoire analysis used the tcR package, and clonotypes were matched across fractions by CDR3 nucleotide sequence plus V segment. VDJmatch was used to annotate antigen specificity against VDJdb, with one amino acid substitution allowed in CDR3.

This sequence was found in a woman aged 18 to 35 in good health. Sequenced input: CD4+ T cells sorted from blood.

The CDR3 sequence is CASSYSGRRVSYEQYF. In nucleotide form, the sequence is TGTGCCAGCAGTTACTCGGGCAGGAGAGTGTCCTACGAGCAGTACTTC. The rearranged chain carries TRBV6-5 and TRBJ2-7; too little of a D gene remains to name it. Including cysteine and phenylalanine, the CDR3 has 16 amino acids. Only the CDR3 portion is preserved as DNA: 48 bases, with reading frame beginning at the first base. Cut back by 0 bases and 1 base, the V and J ends lie 13 bases apart. CDR1 and CDR2 are drawn from the germline V gene: MNHEY, SVGAGI.